The T cell receptor (beta chain) under discussion was sequenced for a study of CD8 T cells in ankylosing spondylitis. The study's findings and limits: Roughly eight highly homologous variants made up a TCR beta motif, and this motif appeared characteristic of ankylosing spondylitis blood. Prior literature has documented some motif variants in synovial fluid and blood from reactive arthritis.

There are a few counts of this clonotype. Its specificity is not known. Preparation of TCR beta libraries was done by quantitative 5'-RACE with molecular barcodes. TCRdb re-derived calls from the 5' RACE reads in MiXCR, one entry per CDR3 protein. The table has about 400,000 distinct CDR3 sequences, 20% to 25% seen once; the top ten hold around 14%. CDR1 and CDR2 (germline): SQVTM, ANQGSEA. This CDR3 is built from 14 residues. Sample: blood, either unsorted or a sorted T cell fraction (not recorded which). The chain joins TRBV29-1 to TRBJ1-5, with no clear D. The sequence was collected from a male donor with ankylosing spondylitis or in good health (not recorded which). CDR3 DNA sequence: TGCAGGGAGAGGTCCCGAGGGCGGCGGCAGCCCCAGCATTTT. It specifies CRERSRGRRQPQHF.